The present entry profiles one TCR beta chain with its context. The authors produced TCR alpha and TCR beta cDNA libraries with sample barcodes and UMIs by 5'RACE using constant-segment primers. TCRdb recomputed calls from the 5' RACE reads with MiXCR, one row per CDR3 protein. This sample has some 300,000 distinct CDR3 sequences; approximately 22% occur once, and the top ten carry approximately 22%. The sample originates from a study of T-cell memory formation after mild COVID-19. As for the study in general: Across donors, TCR clusters were largely donor specific.

The material sequenced was PBMCs or a T cell subset sorted from them (not recorded which). This TCR was recovered from a man aged 18 to 30 who had mild COVID-19 (a few samples of this study predate the infection). Cell type and time point are not known.

DNA of the CDR3: TGTGCCAGCAGTTCGATGAACTACAATGAGCAGTTCTTC. The encoded protein is CASSSMNYNEQFF. This chain uses TRBV12-3 or TRBV12-4 with TRBJ2-1; no definite D call. Trimming stripped 4 bases from V and 3 bases from J, with 7 bases between. This CDR3 has 13 residues.